The sequence of this TCR beta chain was determined in a study of blood T cell repertoires in COVID-19. Study at large: The origin of the acute and convalescent COVID-19 samples was the United States, Italy and Spain. PBMCs, B-cell-depleted T cells, or T cells provided the cDNA or gDNA that made up the material.

The germline CDR1 and CDR2 sequences are SNHLY and FYNNEI. There are 14 residues in the CDR3. With 3 bases removed from V and 7 bases from J, the gap between germline ends came to 13 bases. As handled by the study authors: Nucleated cell number was recorded as an estimate derived from reference gene primer amplification. Generated by immunoSEQ multiplex PCR, the TCRdb table keeps only in-frame clones and is missing some. V, J and clone size are those of that table, while D and trimming were read from the DNA. This sample yields 200,000 to 250,000 clones, of which about 90% are seen a single time; roughly 2.5% belongs to the top ten.

This receptor was obtained from a woman in her fifties or sixties with acute or convalescent COVID-19. The chain is built from TRBV2 and TRBJ2-4, with a weak D call TRBD1 (6 bases). Source material: peripheral blood. CDR3 in amino acids: CASSEYRAGNIQYF. DNA of the CDR3: TGTGCCAGCAGTGAGTACAGGGCAGGGAACATTCAGTACTTC.